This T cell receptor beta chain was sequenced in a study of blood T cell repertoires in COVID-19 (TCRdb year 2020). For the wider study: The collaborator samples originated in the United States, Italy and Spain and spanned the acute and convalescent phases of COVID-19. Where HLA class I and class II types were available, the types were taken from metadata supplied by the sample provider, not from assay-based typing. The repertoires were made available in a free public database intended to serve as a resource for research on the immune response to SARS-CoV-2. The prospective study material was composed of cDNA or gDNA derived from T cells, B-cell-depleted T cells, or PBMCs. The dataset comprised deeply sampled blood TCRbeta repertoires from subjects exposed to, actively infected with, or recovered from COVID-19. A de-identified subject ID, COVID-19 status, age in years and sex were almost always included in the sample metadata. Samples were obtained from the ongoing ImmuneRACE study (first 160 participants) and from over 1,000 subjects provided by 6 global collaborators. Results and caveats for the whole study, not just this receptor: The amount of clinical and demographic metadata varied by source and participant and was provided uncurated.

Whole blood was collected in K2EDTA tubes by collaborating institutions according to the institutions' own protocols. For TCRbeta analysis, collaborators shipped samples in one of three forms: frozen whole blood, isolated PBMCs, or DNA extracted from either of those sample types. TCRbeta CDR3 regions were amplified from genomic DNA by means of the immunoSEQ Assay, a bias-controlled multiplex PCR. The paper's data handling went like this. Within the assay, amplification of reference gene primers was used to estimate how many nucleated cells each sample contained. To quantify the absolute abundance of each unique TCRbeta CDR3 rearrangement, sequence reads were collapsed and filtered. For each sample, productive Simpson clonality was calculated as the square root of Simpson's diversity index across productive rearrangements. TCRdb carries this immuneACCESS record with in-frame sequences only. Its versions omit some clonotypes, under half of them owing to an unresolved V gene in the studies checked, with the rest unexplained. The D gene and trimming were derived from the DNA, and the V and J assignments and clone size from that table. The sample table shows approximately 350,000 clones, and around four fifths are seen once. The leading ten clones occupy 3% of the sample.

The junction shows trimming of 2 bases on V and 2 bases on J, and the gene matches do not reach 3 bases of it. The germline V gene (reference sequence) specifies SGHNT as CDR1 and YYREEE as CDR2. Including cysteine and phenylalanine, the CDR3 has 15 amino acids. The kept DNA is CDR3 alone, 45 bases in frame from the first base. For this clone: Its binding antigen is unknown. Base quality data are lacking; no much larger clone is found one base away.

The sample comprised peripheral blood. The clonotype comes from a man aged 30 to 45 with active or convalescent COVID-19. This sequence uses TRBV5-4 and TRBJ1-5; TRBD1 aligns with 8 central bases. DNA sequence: TGTGCCAGCAGCTTTCAGGGGGCCGGCAATCAGCCCCAGCATTTT. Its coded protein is CASSFQGAGNQPQHF.